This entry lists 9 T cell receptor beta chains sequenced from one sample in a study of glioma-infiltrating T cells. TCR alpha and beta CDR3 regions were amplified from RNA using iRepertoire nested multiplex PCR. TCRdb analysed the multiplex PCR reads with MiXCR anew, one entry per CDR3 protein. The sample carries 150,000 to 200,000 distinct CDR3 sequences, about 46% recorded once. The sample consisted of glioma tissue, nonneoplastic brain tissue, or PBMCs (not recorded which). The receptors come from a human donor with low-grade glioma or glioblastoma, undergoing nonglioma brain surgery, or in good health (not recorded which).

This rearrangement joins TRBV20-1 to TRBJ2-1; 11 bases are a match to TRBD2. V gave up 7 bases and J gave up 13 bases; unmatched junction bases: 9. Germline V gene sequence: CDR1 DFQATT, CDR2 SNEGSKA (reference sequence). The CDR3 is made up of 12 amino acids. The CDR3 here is CSDSGRVETQFF. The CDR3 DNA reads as TGCAGTGATAGCGGGAGGGTGGAGACCCAGTTCTTC.

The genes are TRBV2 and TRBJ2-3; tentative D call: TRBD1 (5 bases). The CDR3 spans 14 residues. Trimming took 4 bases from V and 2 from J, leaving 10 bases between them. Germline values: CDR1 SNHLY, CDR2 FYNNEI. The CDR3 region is CASSGQGHTDTQYF. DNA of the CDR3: TGTGCCAGCAGTGGCCAGGGCCACACAGATACGCAGTATTTT.

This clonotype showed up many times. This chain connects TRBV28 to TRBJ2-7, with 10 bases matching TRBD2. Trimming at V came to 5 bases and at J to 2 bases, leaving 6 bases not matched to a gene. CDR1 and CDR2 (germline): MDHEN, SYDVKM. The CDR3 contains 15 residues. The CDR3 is CASSQLAGTAYEQYF. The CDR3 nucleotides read TGTGCCAGCAGTCAACTAGCGGGAACCGCCTACGAGCAGTACTTC.

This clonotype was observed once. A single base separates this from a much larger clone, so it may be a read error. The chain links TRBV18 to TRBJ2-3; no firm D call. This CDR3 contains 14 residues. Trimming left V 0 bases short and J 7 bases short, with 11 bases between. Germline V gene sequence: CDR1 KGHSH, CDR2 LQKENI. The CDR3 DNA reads TGTGCCAGCTCACCACCTCTTGGTACATATACGCAGTATTTT. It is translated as CASSPPLGTYTQYF.

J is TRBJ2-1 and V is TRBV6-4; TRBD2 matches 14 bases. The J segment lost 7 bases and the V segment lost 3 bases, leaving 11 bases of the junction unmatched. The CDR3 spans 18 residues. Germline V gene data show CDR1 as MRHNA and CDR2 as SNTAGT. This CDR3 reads CASSEGLAGVPSSNEQFF. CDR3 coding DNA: TGTGCCAGCAGTGAGGGACTAGCGGGAGTCCCGTCATCGAATGAGCAGTTCTTC.

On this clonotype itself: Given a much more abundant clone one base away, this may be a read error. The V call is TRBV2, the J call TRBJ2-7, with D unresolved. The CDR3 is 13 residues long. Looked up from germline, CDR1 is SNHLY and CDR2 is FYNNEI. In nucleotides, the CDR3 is TGTGCCAGCAGTGGGATCTCCGTCCACGACCAGTACTTC. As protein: CASSGISVHDQYF.

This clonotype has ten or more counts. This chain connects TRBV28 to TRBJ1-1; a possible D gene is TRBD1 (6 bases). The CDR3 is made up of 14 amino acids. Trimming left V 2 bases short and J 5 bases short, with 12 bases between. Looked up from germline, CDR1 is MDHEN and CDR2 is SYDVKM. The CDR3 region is CASSLGGRGTEAFF. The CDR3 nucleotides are TGTGCCAGCAGTTTAGGGGGGCGCGGAACTGAAGCTTTCTTT. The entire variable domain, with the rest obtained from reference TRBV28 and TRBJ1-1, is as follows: DVKVTQSSRYLVKRTGEKVFLECVQDMDHENMFWYRQDPGLGLRLIYFSYDVKMKEKGDIPEGYSVSREKKERFSLILESASTNQTSMYLCASSLGGRGTEAFFGQGTRLTVV.

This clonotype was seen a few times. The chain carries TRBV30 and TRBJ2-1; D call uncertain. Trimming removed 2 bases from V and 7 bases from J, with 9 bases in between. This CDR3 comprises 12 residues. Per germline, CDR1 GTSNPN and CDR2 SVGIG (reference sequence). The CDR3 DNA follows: TGTGCCTGGAGTTCAGTAGGGAATGAGCAGTTCTTC. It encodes CAWSSVGNEQFF.

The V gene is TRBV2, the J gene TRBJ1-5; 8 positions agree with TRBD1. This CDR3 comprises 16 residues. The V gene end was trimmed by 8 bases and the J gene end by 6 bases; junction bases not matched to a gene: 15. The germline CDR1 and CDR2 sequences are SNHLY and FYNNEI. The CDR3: CASSRQGMGLVQPQHF. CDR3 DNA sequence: TGTGCCAGCTCGAGACAGGGGATGGGTTTAGTTCAGCCCCAGCATTTT.